This TCR beta chain emerged from a study of T cell changes during pregnancy in multiple sclerosis (dated by TCRdb to about 2019). A note on the overall study: In women with multiple sclerosis, the researchers looked at how the T cell repertoire shifted as pregnancy progressed.

After removal of 3 bases from V and 1 base from J, the junction retains 11 bases not matched to a gene. The CDR3 contains 17 residues, cysteine and phenylalanine counted. Of the read, only the CDR3 DNA is kept; its 51 bases are in frame from base 1. Sequences SGDLS (CDR1) and YYNGEE (CDR2) are obtained from the germline V gene. The library was built by means of the immunoSEQ multiplex PCR assay. Held by TCRdb, this immuneACCESS table contains in-frame sequences only and omits some clones. Under half of the omission traces to an unresolved V gene where checked; the cause of the rest is unknown. Recorded for this sample are around 70,000 clones; roughly 92% of them occurred a single time. Clones ranked in the top ten supply around 2.3% of the sample. Turning to this clone: This receptor's antigen is unknown. No base quality information exists; no much larger clone differs at one position.

The sample in question was peripheral blood, obtained before pregnancy. This TCR derives from a female donor with multiple sclerosis, enrolled in a pregnancy study. The receptor chain draws on TRBV9 and TRBJ2-3; 7 middle bases align to TRBD1. CDR3 reads: CASSAPPRGFGTDTQYF. The bases read TGTGCCAGCAGCGCCCCTCCCAGGGGGTTTGGCACAGATACGCAGTATTTT.